The 20 T cell receptor beta chains given below trace back to one sample, sequenced in a study of shared clonotypes between healthy human individuals. Repertoires were generated with immunoSEQ multiplex PCR, while TCRdb's copy carries only in-frame clones and drops some. The data hold about 2.3 million clones, with around 92% observed a single time. Material for sequencing was naive CD4+ T cells from PBMCs. Subset noted: CD45RA+ positively selected. Receptors were obtained from a young man in good health. Some clones in this sample may be carry-over from other donors' samples.

The table lists this clone with a count of one. This sequence joins TRBV29-1 and TRBJ2-1; D might be TRBD1 (6 bases). The germline V and J ends were trimmed by 6 bases and 5 bases, with 23 bases remaining between them. The CDR3 has 16 amino acids. Looked up from germline, CDR1 is SQVTM and CDR2 is ANQGSEA. CDR3 amino acids: CSVADTGSPWDNEQFF. CDR3 nucleotides: TGCAGCGTAGCAGATACAGGGAGCCCTTGGGACAATGAGCAGTTCTTC.

This sequence joins TRBV6-5 and TRBJ2-2; the D call may be TRBD1 or TRBD2 (5 bases each). The CDR3 extends over 14 amino acids. CDR1 and CDR2 (germline): MNHEY, SVGAGI. V was trimmed by 1 base and J by 7 bases, leaving 10 bases between them. This CDR3 reads CASSYYWGNGELFF. The CDR3, as DNA: TGTGCCAGCAGTTACTATTGGGGGAACGGGGAGCTGTTTTTT.

This chain links TRBV4-1 with TRBJ1-5; D gene ambiguous. With 3 bases removed from V and 0 bases from J, the gap between germline ends came to 9 bases. The germline V gene has CDR1 MGHRA and CDR2 YSYEKL. The CDR3 consists of 15 residues. This CDR3 is CASSQAIYSNQPQHF. In DNA, the CDR3 is TGCGCCAGCAGCCAGGCGATTTATAGCAATCAGCCCCAGCATTTT.

The V and J genes are TRBV9 and TRBJ1-2, with TRBD1 identical over 10 bases. The J segment lost 7 bases and the V segment lost 4 bases, leaving 10 bases of the junction unmatched. The germline CDR1 and CDR2 sequences are SGDLS and YYNGEE. This CDR3 has 15 residues. The CDR3: CASSPGQGDRSGYTF. CDR3 DNA sequence: TGTGCCAGCAGCCCAGGACAGGGGGATAGGTCTGGCTACACCTTC.

The V gene is TRBV5-1, the J gene TRBJ2-2; D remains unclear. The V gene lost 0 bases and the J gene lost 2 bases, with 11 bases spanning the gap. Per the germline V gene, CDR1 is SGHRS and CDR2 is YFSETQ. This CDR3 has 16 residues. The CDR3 DNA reads as TGCGCCAGCAGCTTGGAAACAGCACGTAACACCGGGGAGCTGTTTTTT. It encodes CASSLETARNTGELFF.

The V call is TRBV2, the J call TRBJ2-5, with 7 nucleotides matching TRBD1. The DNA end is more similar to TRBJ2-7, so the J call may be wrong. Per the germline V gene, CDR1 is SNHLY and CDR2 is FYNNEI. This CDR3 has 14 amino acids. The CDR3 here is CASSDQGQHYEQYF. The CDR3 DNA reads TGTGCCAGCAGTGACCAGGGACAGCATTACGAGCAGTACTTC.

The chain has TRBV7-9 and TRBJ2-1, with 7 bases matching TRBD1. Germline CDR1 SEHNR, CDR2 FQNEAQ (reference sequence). Losses at the gene ends were 4 bases for V and 8 bases for J; bases not matched to a gene: 5. CDR3 length equals 13 residues. In DNA form, the CDR3 reads TGTGCCAGCAGCTCGAACCAGGGGGATGAGCAGTTCTTC. Amino acids: CASSSNQGDEQFF.

In the case of this clone: This sample includes further DNA sequences coding for the same CDR3. The chain joins TRBV2 to TRBJ1-1; weak D call: TRBD1 (5 bases). CDR3 size: 13 residues. Per germline, CDR1 SNHLY and CDR2 FYNNEI. The V gene lost 4 bases and the J gene lost 4 bases, with 10 bases spanning the gap. CDR3 DNA sequence: TGTGCCAGCAGTGGCGGGGGGACCACTGAAGCTTTCTTT. Protein sequence: CASSGGGTTEAFF.

CDR3 sequence reads: CASSAGLNTEAFF. The DNA of the CDR3 is TGCGCCAGCAGCGCCGGGTTGAACACTGAAGCTTTCTTT. The chain is built from TRBV4-3 and TRBJ1-1, with D unresolved. The V gene lost 5 bases and the J gene lost 0 bases, with 7 bases spanning the gap. This CDR3 comprises 13 residues. Germline-derived CDR1 and CDR2 are LGHNA and YSLEER.

V usage is TRBV4-1 and J usage is TRBJ1-3; weak D call: TRBD1 (5 bases). Germline-derived CDR1 and CDR2 are MGHRA and YSYEKL. Trimming left V 1 base short and J 3 bases short, with 10 bases between. This CDR3 is 15 amino acids long. CDR3 sequence (DNA): TGCGCCAGCAGCCAAGGGCCGGGGGTTGGAAACACCATATATTTT. This sequence encodes CASSQGPGVGNTIYF.

The V call is TRBV6-1, the J call TRBJ2-2; D could derive from TRBD1 or TRBD2 (7 bases each). The germline CDR1 and CDR2 sequences are MNHNS and SASEGT. The CDR3 length is 16 residues. Trimming cost V 3 bases and J 4 bases, with 15 bases left between them. The CDR3 loop is CASSDQGGLGTGELFF. CDR3 DNA: TGTGCCAGCAGTGACCAGGGGGGGTTGGGCACCGGGGAGCTGTTTTTT.

The rearrangement links TRBV4-2 to TRBJ2-7, with 14 bases lining up with TRBD2. Germline CDR1 LGHNA, CDR2 YNFKEQ. The CDR3 spans 18 residues. V trimming: 5 bases; J trimming: 2 bases; junction bases outside the gene matches: 11. CDR3 sequence reads: CASSYSGLAGEIPYEQYF. The CDR3 DNA sequence: TGTGCCAGCAGCTACTCGGGACTAGCGGGAGAAATCCCCTACGAGCAGTACTTC.

The rearrangement links TRBV7-9 to TRBJ1-1, with D perhaps matching TRBD1 (5 bases). The V end was cut by 5 bases, the J end by 4 bases, with 20 bases between. The germline V gene encodes CDR1 SEHNR and CDR2 FQNEAQ (reference sequence). This CDR3 comprises 16 residues. This CDR3 is CASSQPGPLSGTEAFF. CDR3 DNA: TGTGCCAGCAGCCAACCGGGGCCTCTAAGCGGCACTGAAGCTTTCTTT. Full variable domain (rest looked up from reference TRBV7-9 and TRBJ1-1): DTGVSQNPRHKITKRGQNVTFRCDPISEHNRLYWYRQTLGQGPEFLTYFQNEAQLEKSRLLSDRFSAERPKGSFSTLEIQRTEQGDSAMYLCASSQPGPLSGTEAFFGQGTRLTVV.

This clone was recorded only once. This rearrangement joins TRBV27 to TRBJ2-6, with 7 bases fitting TRBD1. CDR1 and CDR2 from the germline V gene are MNHEY and SMNVEV (reference sequence). The J segment lost 0 bases and the V segment lost 3 bases, leaving 14 bases of the junction unmatched. The CDR3 length is 20 residues. CDR3 region: CASSFHQGQFYSSGANVLTF. The CDR3 DNA is TGTGCCAGCAGTTTTCACCAGGGACAGTTTTACAGCTCTGGGGCCAACGTCCTGACTTTC.

This clone showed up just once. V is TRBV2 and J is TRBJ2-5; TRBD2 aligns across 15 bases. Germline V gene sequence: CDR1 SNHLY, CDR2 FYNNEI. The V and J ends lost 7 bases and 2 bases, in that order; junction bases with no gene match: 5. The CDR3 covers 16 residues. CDR3 region: CASKLGLAGGQETQYF. As DNA, the CDR3 is TGTGCCAGCAAACTGGGACTAGCGGGAGGACAAGAGACCCAGTACTTC.

Concerning this clone itself: The sample carries other DNA sequences with the same CDR3. The genes are TRBV19 and TRBJ1-4, with no clear D. Per germline, CDR1 LNHDA and CDR2 SQIVND (reference sequence). CDR3 size: 11 residues. Trimming left V 3 bases short and J 8 bases short, with 4 bases between. Here the CDR3 DNA reads TGTGCCAGTAGTATTGGGGAAAAACTGTTTTTT. This codes for CASSIGEKLFF.

The chain has TRBV28 and TRBJ2-1; D possibly corresponds to TRBD1 (6 bases). Trimming left V 6 bases short and J 0 bases short, with 15 bases between. From germline, CDR1 is MDHEN and CDR2 SYDVKM. The CDR3 covers 16 residues. The CDR3 DNA reads as TGTGCCAGCAGGGTGGGGGCAGCCAACTCCTACAATGAGCAGTTCTTC. It encodes CASRVGAANSYNEQFF.

The V and J genes are TRBV5-1 and TRBJ1-2, with D unclear. From germline, CDR1 is SGHRS and CDR2 YFSETQ. The ends were cut back, 1 base at V and 1 base at J, with 14 bases in the middle. This CDR3 has 16 amino acids. CDR3 sequence: CASSLRGTDFNYGYTF. DNA of the CDR3: TGCGCCAGCAGCTTGCGTGGAACAGATTTTAACTATGGCTACACCTTC.

This clone was counted only a few times. Other DNA sequences in this specimen translate into the identical CDR3. The chain recombines TRBV2 with TRBJ1-5; tentatively, D is TRBD1 (5 bases). Trimming left V 3 bases short and J 4 bases short, with 7 bases between. Germline V gives CDR1 SNHLY, CDR2 FYNNEI. The CDR3 runs 13 residues. The CDR3 nucleotides are TGTGCCAGCAGTGATGAGGGGAATCAGCCCCAGCATTTT. Residues: CASSDEGNQPQHF.

The chain has TRBV28 and TRBJ1-5; 8 bases are shared with TRBD1. With 2 bases clipped from V and 6 bases from J, the junction kept 3 bases outside the gene matches. The CDR3 runs to 14 residues. Germline lookup yields CDR1 MDHEN and CDR2 SYDVKM. CDR3 sequence (DNA): TGTGCCAGCAGTTTACGGCAGGGGGCTCAGCCCCAGCATTTT. It is translated as CASSLRQGAQPQHF.